This entry features one TCR beta chain sequence. This clone was seen only once. The antigen it binds to is not known. No clone much larger than this one lies a single base away; base qualities are absent. The data are from a study of blood T cell repertoires in COVID-19 (dated by TCRdb to the early 2020s). At the level of the whole study: Collaborator samples came from the United States, Italy and Spain and covered acute and convalescent phases of COVID-19. HLA class I and class II types, where available, came from metadata supplied by the sample provider rather than from assay-based typing. Samples were obtained from the ongoing ImmuneRACE study (first 160 participants) and from 950 to 1,500 subjects provided by 6 global collaborators. Sample metadata almost always included a de-identified subject ID, COVID-19 status, age in years and sex. The prospective study material was composed of cDNA or gDNA derived from T cells, B-cell-depleted T cells, or PBMCs. The repertoires were released in a freely available public database intended as a resource for research on the immune response to SARS-CoV-2. Subjects who had been exposed to COVID-19, were actively infected with it, or had recovered from it provided the deeply sampled blood TCRbeta repertoires that made up the dataset. Paper-wide results and their limitations: The amount of clinical and demographic metadata varied by source and participant and was provided uncurated.

Taken from cysteine to phenylalanine, the CDR3 has 13 residues. Of all the DNA, just the CDR3 is kept, 39 bases in frame from base 1. V gives up 5 bases and J gives up 4 bases, and the segment between their germline ends measures 11 bases. CDR1 and CDR2 are drawn from the germline V gene: MDHEN, SYDVKM. Whole blood was collected in K2EDTA tubes by collaborating institutions according to the institutions' own protocols. Collaborator samples were shipped for TCRbeta analysis as frozen whole blood, isolated PBMCs, or DNA extracted from either sample type. TCRbeta CDR3 regions were amplified from genomic DNA using the immunoSEQ Assay, a bias-controlled multiplex PCR. In the source study's methods: Nucleated cell counts per sample were estimated from amplification of reference gene primers within the assay. To quantify the absolute abundance of each unique TCRbeta CDR3 rearrangement, sequence reads were collapsed and filtered. For each sample, productive Simpson clonality was calculated by taking the square root of Simpson's diversity index across productive rearrangements. TCRdb carries this immuneACCESS record with in-frame sequences only. Its versions omit some clonotypes, under half of them owing to an unresolved V gene in the studies checked, with the rest unexplained. Clone size and V and J calls were adopted from that table, with D and trimming inferred from the DNA. Counted in this sample were some 130,000 clones; approximately 85% of them appeared once. Approximately 4% of the sample comes from the top ten.

Recombination joined TRBV28 with TRBJ1-1; TRBD1 could be the D gene, as 6 bases match. The TCR sequence derives from a human donor in a cohort sampled during active COVID-19. The material sequenced was peripheral blood. At the DNA level, the sequence is TGTGCCAGCAGTCAGGGGTGGGGCACTGAAGCTTTCTTT. This codes for CASSQGWGTEAFF.